At least ten counts were recorded for the clone carrying this TCR beta chain. Antigen specificity is unknown. The use of a sample-barcoded 5' primer and a J-beta primer mix characterized a second PCR of 7 to 11 cycles. TCRdb re-called the 5' RACE reads with MiXCR, one entry per CDR3 protein. The sample has about 800,000 distinct CDR3 sequences; roughly 25% are singletons. The data belong to a study of blood T cells in healthy people across ages. Study results and caveats: Older individuals had lower TCR beta diversity per million T cells (the decline was roughly linear).

These data were also filed under a second study, of T cells of mothers and their children. From that report: Donation was provided by three healthy Caucasian mothers along with their six children. Sample barcodes and 2-4 random nucleotides came from the second PCR's M1S primer.

Sample: blood. The sequence was obtained from a boy under 18 in good health.

CDR3 nucleotides: TGCAGTGCTAGACCAATAGGGGATGAAAAACTGTTTTTT. Translation gives CSARPIGDEKLFF. The V and J genes are TRBV20-1 and TRBJ1-4; maybe TRBD1 (5 bases). Trimming removed 2 bases from V and 6 bases from J, with 10 bases in between. The CDR3 has 13 amino acids. Germline-derived CDR1 and CDR2 are DFQATT and SNEGSKA (reference sequence).